The T cell receptor (beta chain) under discussion was sequenced for a study of T and B cells in COVID-19 patients. Study-level background: Peripheral blood came from COVID-19 patients with active infection or after recovery. Critical illness requiring mechanical ventilation or extracorporeal membrane oxygenation affected 12 of 20 active-infection patients. Study findings and constraints: Patients with COVID-19 reportedly showed strongly skewed T cell receptor beta variable and joining gene usage. Sorted SARS-CoV-2-responsive or tetramer+ T cells and CD4+, regulatory and CD8+ subsets were not yet sequenced.

BIOMED2 TRB-A/B primer pools were used in multiplex TRB PCR. TCRdb recomputed calls from the multiplex PCR reads with MiXCR, one row per CDR3 protein. The sample records 6,500 to 10,000 distinct CDR3 sequences, 35% to 45% being singletons. Each TRB amplification used about 250-550 ng of genomic DNA from blood. Germline V gene sequence: CDR1 SGHNT, CDR2 YYREEE (reference sequence). Between the trimmed V and J ends, which lost 4 bases and 0 bases, there was a span of 16 bases. This CDR3 comprises 16 residues. This clonotype has only a few counts. What it binds is not known. This chain joins TRBV5-4 and TRBJ2-5; D remains unclear. The sequencing input was blood. The clonotype originates from a human donor who had recovered from COVID-19. The CDR3 loop reads CASSDPPSANQETQYF. CDR3 in DNA: TGTGCCAGCAGCGACCCTCCTTCAGCGAACCAAGAGACCCAGTACTTC.